This T cell receptor beta chain was sequenced in a study of OX40 agonist ivuxolimab in advanced cancers. The assay was immunoSEQ multiplex PCR, and TCRdb's table has in-frame clones only and misses some. The data show around 35,000 clones, more than 65% seen once. Study-wide points: Patients with a partial response at 0.1-3.0 mg/kg had among the lowest clonal expansion.

On this clone itself: Its cognate antigen is unknown.

This sample comprised CD4+ or CD8+ T cells sorted from blood, obtained in a trial of the OX40 agonist ivuxolimab. The source is an adult with an advanced solid tumor such as melanoma, head and neck, liver or kidney cancer.

The CDR3, as DNA: TGCGCCAGCAGCCAAGATCTCCCCTACAATGAGCAGTTCTTC. Protein product: CASSQDLPYNEQFF. This sequence joins TRBV4-1 and TRBJ2-1; D not certain. Germline V gene data show CDR1 as MGHRA and CDR2 as YSYEKL. This CDR3 is 14 amino acids long. Trimming shortened V by 0 bases and J by 2 bases, and 5 bases separated the two germline ends.